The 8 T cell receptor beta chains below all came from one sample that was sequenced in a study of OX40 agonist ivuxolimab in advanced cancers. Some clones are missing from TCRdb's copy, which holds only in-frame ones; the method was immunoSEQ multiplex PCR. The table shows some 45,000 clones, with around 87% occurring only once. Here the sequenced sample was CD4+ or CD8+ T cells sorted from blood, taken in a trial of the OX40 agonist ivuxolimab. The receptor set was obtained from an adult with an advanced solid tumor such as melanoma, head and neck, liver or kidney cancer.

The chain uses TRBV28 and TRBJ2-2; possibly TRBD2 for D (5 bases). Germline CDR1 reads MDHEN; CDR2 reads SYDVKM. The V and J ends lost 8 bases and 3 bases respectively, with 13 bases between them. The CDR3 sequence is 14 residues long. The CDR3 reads CASRLPRDTGELFF. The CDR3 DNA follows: TGTGCCAGCCGACTACCTCGGGACACCGGGGAGCTGTTTTTT.

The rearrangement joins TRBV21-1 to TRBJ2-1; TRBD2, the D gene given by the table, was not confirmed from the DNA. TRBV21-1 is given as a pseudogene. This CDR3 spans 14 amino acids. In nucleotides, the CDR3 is TGTGCCAGCAGCAAAGCTAGCGGAGTCAATGAGCAGTTCTTC. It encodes CASSKASGVNEQFF.

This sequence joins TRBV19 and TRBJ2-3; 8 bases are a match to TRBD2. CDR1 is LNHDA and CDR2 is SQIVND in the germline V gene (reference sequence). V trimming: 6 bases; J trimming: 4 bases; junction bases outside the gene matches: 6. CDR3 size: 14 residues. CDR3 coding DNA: TGTGCCAGTAGCCTCACGGGGGGGCCAGATACGCAGTATTTT. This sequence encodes CASSLTGGPDTQYF.

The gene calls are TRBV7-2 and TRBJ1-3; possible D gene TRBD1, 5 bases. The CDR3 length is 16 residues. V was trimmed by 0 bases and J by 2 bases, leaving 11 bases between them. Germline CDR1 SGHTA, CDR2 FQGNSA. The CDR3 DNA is TGTGCCAGCAGCTTAGCGTCCAGGGAGGCTGGAAACACCATATATTTT. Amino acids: CASSLASREAGNTIYF.

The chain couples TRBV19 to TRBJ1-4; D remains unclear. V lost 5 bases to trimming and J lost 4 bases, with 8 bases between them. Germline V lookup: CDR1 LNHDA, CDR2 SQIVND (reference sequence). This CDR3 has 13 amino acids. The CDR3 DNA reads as TGTGCCAGTAGTTATGGGGTTAATGAAAAACTGTTTTTT. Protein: CASSYGVNEKLFF.

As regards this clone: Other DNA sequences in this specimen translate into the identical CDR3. The CDR3, as DNA: TGTGCCAGCAGCTTACAGGGGGGAGATGGCTACACCTTC. The encoded protein is CASSLQGGDGYTF. The chain uses TRBV7-9 and TRBJ1-2; 7 nucleotides line up with TRBD1. The V gene's germline CDR1 is SEHNR and CDR2 FQNEAQ (reference sequence). The CDR3 totals 13 residues. After removal of 2 bases from V and 6 bases from J, the junction contained 3 bases not matched to a gene. The full variable domain, its missing parts supplied by reference TRBV7-9 and TRBJ1-2, is DTGVSQNPRHKITKRGQNVTFRCDPISEHNRLYWYRQTLGQGPEFLTYFQNEAQLEKSRLLSDRFSAERPKGSFSTLEIQRTEQGDSAMYLCASSLQGGDGYTFGSGTRLTVV.

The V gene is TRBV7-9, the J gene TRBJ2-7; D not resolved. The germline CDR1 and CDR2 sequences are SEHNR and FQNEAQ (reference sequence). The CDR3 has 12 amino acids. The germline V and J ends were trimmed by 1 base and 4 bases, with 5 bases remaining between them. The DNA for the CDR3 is TGTGCCAGCAGCTTAGACATGTACGAGCAGTACTTC. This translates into CASSLDMYEQYF.

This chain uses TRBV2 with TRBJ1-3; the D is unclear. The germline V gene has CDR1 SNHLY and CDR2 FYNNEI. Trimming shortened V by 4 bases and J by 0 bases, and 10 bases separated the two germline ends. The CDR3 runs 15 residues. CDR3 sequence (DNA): TGTGCCAGCAGTGTGGGCTTTGGCTCTGGAAACACCATATATTTT. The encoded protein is CASSVGFGSGNTIYF.